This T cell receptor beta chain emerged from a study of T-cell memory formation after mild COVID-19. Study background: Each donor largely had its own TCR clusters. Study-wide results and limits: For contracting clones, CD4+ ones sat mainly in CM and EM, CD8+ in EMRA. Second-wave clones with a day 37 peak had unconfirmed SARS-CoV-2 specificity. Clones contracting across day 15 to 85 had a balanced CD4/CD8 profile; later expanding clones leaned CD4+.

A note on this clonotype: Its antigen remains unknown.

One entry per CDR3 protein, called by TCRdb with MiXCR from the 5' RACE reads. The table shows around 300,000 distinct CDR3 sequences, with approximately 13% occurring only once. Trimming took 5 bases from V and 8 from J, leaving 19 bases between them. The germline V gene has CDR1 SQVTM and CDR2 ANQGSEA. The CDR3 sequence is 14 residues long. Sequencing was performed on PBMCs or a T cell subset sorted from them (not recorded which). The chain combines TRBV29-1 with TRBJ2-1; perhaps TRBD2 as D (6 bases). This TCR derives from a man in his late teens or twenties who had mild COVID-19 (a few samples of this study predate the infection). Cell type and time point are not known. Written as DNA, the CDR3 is TGCAGCGTTAAAGGGATGGGGGGTTTGGATGAGCAGTTCTTC. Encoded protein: CSVKGMGGLDEQFF.